The 24 T cell receptor beta chains reported below all come from one sample, sequenced in a study of brain T cells in children with intractable seizures. Sequencing used immunoSEQ multiplex PCR; TCRdb keeps in-frame clones, though not all of them. The top ten clones hold roughly 0.38% of a sample with 55,000 to 80,000 clones, roughly 95% of them seen once. Sequencing was performed on peripheral blood, taken at surgery. Receptors were obtained from a boy under two years old with focal cortical dysplasia and intractable seizures.

This chain uses TRBV27 with TRBJ2-1; D is unclear. This CDR3 has 14 residues. The ends were cut back, 6 bases at V and 0 bases at J, with 9 bases in the middle. CDR1 and CDR2 from the germline V gene are MNHEY and SMNVEV (reference sequence). The CDR3 DNA sequence: TGTGCCAGCAGCTACTCCTCCTCCTACAATGAGCAGTTCTTC. It specifies CASSYSSSYNEQFF.

J is TRBJ1-3 and V is TRBV9; D may be TRBD1 (5 bases). Trimming left V 4 bases short and J 4 bases short, with 9 bases between. The CDR3 extends over 13 amino acids. Germline loops: CDR1 SGDLS, CDR2 YYNGEE. The CDR3 DNA follows: TGTGCCAGCAGCCCCTGGACAGGAAACACCATATATTTT. Translating it yields CASSPWTGNTIYF.

This clone occurred once. J is TRBJ2-1 and V is TRBV5-1, with TRBD2 matching 11 bases. The CDR3 has 16 residues. V lost 0 bases and J lost 4; bases outside the gene matches: 3. Germline V gene data show CDR1 as SGHRS and CDR2 as YFSETQ. The CDR3, as DNA: TGCGCCAGCAGCTTGGTCGGGACTAGCGGTTACAATGAGCAGTTCTTC. This translates into CASSLVGTSGYNEQFF.

The chain employs TRBV6-5 and TRBJ1-5; TRBD1 might be the D (6 bases). Germline-derived CDR1 and CDR2 are MNHEY and SVGAGI. CDR3 length: 15 amino acids. The V end lost 6 bases, the J end lost 7 bases, and 19 bases lay between the germline ends. CDR3 loop: CASRDLQGSRQPQHF. The DNA for the CDR3 is TGTGCCAGCAGAGACCTACAGGGCAGTAGACAGCCCCAGCATTTT.

V usage is TRBV4-1 and J usage is TRBJ2-7; TRBD1 or TRBD2 may be the D gene (6 bases each). The V gene's germline CDR1 is MGHRA and CDR2 YSYEKL. The length of the CDR3 is 15 residues. Trimming cost V 1 base and J 4 bases, with 14 bases left between them. The DNA of the CDR3 is TGCGCCAGCAGCCAAGTTCGGGGGCAAATTTACGAGCAGTACTTC. Protein: CASSQVRGQIYEQYF.

The gene calls are TRBV11-3 and TRBJ2-1; no firm D call. This CDR3 contains 18 residues. Germline V gene data show CDR1 as SGHNT and CDR2 as YENEEA. Trimming took off 5 bases at V and 7 bases at J, with 27 bases between the two ends. CDR3: CASSPLPVQVADSNEQFF. DNA of the CDR3: TGTGCCAGCAGCCCGTTACCCGTCCAAGTTGCGGATTCGAATGAGCAGTTCTTC.

The gene calls are TRBV19 and TRBJ1-5; 7 bases are shared with TRBD1. The CDR3 runs to 15 residues. Germline loops: CDR1 LNHDA, CDR2 SQIVND (reference sequence). J lost 0 bases, V lost 5 bases, and 4 bases had no gene match. DNA for the CDR3: TGTGCCAGTAGTCTCGACAGGGATAGCAATCAGCCCCAGCATTTT. Translated: CASSLDRDSNQPQHF. The full variable domain, completed using reference TRBV19 and TRBJ1-5, is DGGITQSPKYLFRKEGQNVTLSCEQNLNHDAMYWYRQDPGQGLRLIYYSQIVNDFQKGDIAEGYSVSREKKESFPLTVTSAQKNPTAFYLCASSLDRDSNQPQHFGDGTRLSIL.

The rearrangement joins TRBV3-1 (or the pseudogene TRBV3-2) to TRBJ2-7; the D gene is possibly TRBD1 (6 bases). CDR1 is LGHDT and CDR2 is YNNKEL in the germline V gene (reference sequence). Trimming left V 4 bases short and J 1 base short, with 8 bases between. The CDR3 contains 13 residues. The CDR3 DNA reads as TGTGCCAGCAGCCTTACAGGGTCCTACGAGCAGTACTTC. It codes for CASSLTGSYEQYF.

The chain recombines TRBV7-2 with TRBJ2-3; weak D call: TRBD1 (6 bases). The CDR3 is 17 residues long. V was trimmed by 4 bases and J by 0 bases, leaving 17 bases between them. Germline assignment: CDR1 SGHTA and CDR2 FQGNSA. CDR3 in DNA: TGTGCCAGCAGCTCCAGCCGGACAGCCATTAGCACAGATACGCAGTATTTT. Residues: CASSSSRTAISTDTQYF.

J is TRBJ1-5 and V is TRBV4-3; D gene ambiguous. There are 15 residues in the CDR3. Trimming pared 0 bases from V and 4 bases from J, leaving 10 bases between. The V gene's germline CDR1 is LGHNA and CDR2 YSLEER. The CDR3 region has the DNA TGCGCCAGCAGCCAAGAAAGCAGCTCTAATCAGCCCCAGCATTTT. It yields the protein CASSQESSSNQPQHF.

The chain joins TRBV11-2 to TRBJ1-5; D might be TRBD1 (5 bases). Germline V gene sequence: CDR1 SGHAT, CDR2 FQNNGV. The germline V and J ends were trimmed by 0 bases and 4 bases, with 10 bases remaining between them. The CDR3 consists of 15 residues. Here the CDR3 reads CASSLDRGGNQPQHF. DNA of the CDR3: TGTGCCAGCAGCTTAGATCGGGGGGGTAATCAGCCCCAGCATTTT.

This chain joins TRBV4-2 and TRBJ2-1; the match to TRBD2 covers 9 bases. CDR1 is LGHNA, CDR2 YNFKEQ, per germline. This CDR3 spans 19 amino acids. V shed 0 bases, J shed 0 bases, and the junction held 9 bases outside the gene matches. CDR3 DNA sequence: TGTGCCAGCAGCCAAGAGAGCTCTAGCGGGATGAGCTCCTACAATGAGCAGTTCTTC. Protein: CASSQESSSGMSSYNEQFF.

The genes are TRBV4-1 and TRBJ2-7, with 8 bases aligning to TRBD1. Trimming cost V 0 bases and J 2 bases; bases outside gene matches: 3. From germline, CDR1 is MGHRA and CDR2 YSYEKL. This CDR3 spans 15 amino acids. CDR3 protein: CASSQDQTGAYEQYF. Written as DNA, the CDR3 is TGCGCCAGCAGCCAAGATCAGACAGGGGCCTACGAGCAGTACTTC.

The chain carries TRBV6-5 and TRBJ1-4, with D perhaps matching TRBD1 (5 bases). The germline V and J ends were trimmed by 0 bases and 8 bases, with 10 bases remaining between them. The length of the CDR3 is 14 residues. The V gene's germline CDR1 is MNHEY and CDR2 SVGAGI. CDR3 DNA: TGTGCCAGCAGTTACTCCCAGGGAGGAGAAAAACTGTTTTTT. Translating gives CASSYSQGGEKLFF.

The gene calls are TRBV7-8 and TRBJ1-5, with 7 bases matching TRBD1. V shed 4 bases, J shed 2 bases, and the junction held 8 bases outside the gene matches. The CDR3 consists of 16 residues. Germline CDR1 and CDR2: SGHVS and FQNEAQ. The CDR3 is CASSSGQSLGNQPQHF. CDR3 in DNA: TGTGCCAGCAGCTCGGGACAGTCGCTTGGCAATCAGCCCCAGCATTTT.

V and J are TRBV4-3 and TRBJ2-3; maybe TRBD2 (6 bases). The CDR3 runs 15 residues. Germline V gene sequence: CDR1 LGHNA, CDR2 YSLEER. Trimming shortened V by 0 bases and J by 8 bases, and 15 bases separated the two germline ends. This CDR3 reads CASSQDQLGGITQYF. DNA for the CDR3: TGCGCCAGCAGCCAAGACCAATTGGGGGGAATTACGCAGTATTTT.

V and J are TRBV5-1 and TRBJ2-1; 8 positions agree with TRBD2. Trimming took 0 bases from V and 6 from J; bases not matched to a gene: 2. Germline loops: CDR1 SGHRS, CDR2 YFSETQ. This CDR3 spans 14 amino acids. CDR3 coding DNA: TGCGCCAGCAGCTTGGCGGGGGGGACCAATGAGCAGTTCTTC. Its translation: CASSLAGGTNEQFF.

The chain carries TRBV29-1 and TRBJ2-7; 7 bases line up with TRBD1. Trimming removed 0 bases from V and 2 bases from J; junction bases left unmatched: 7. There are 15 residues in the CDR3. Germline V lookup: CDR1 SQVTM, CDR2 ANQGSEA. The CDR3 sequence is CSVEEPDRAPYEQYF. As DNA, the CDR3 is TGCAGCGTTGAAGAGCCCGACAGGGCGCCCTACGAGCAGTACTTC.

This chain links TRBV19 with TRBJ1-1; D not resolved. This CDR3 spans 15 amino acids. V lost 4 bases and J lost 1, with 13 bases in between. The germline V gene has CDR1 LNHDA and CDR2 SQIVND (reference sequence). CDR3 loop: CASSKKGQPNTEAFF. Here the CDR3 DNA reads TGTGCCAGTAGTAAAAAGGGTCAGCCGAACACTGAAGCTTTCTTT.

This clone was recorded only once. This sequence joins TRBV27 and TRBJ2-1; 7 bases fit TRBD1. Germline V CDR1 and CDR2: MNHEY, SMNVEV (reference sequence). The CDR3 sequence is 16 residues long. The V and J ends lost 5 bases and 2 bases, in that order; junction bases with no gene match: 9. The CDR3 bases are TGTGCCAGCAGTACAGAACAGGGGATACCCTACAATGAGCAGTTCTTC. It translates to CASSTEQGIPYNEQFF.

This chain connects TRBV5-6 to TRBJ1-2; no definite D call. The CDR3 covers 13 residues. Germline V gene data show CDR1 as SGHDT and CDR2 as YYEEEE. V was cut by 0 bases and J by 4 bases, with 7 bases left in between. DNA of the CDR3: TGTGCCAGCAGCTTGGGACTTCGCTATGGCTACACCTTC. Encoded protein: CASSLGLRYGYTF.

V usage is TRBV4-1 and J usage is TRBJ2-1; the match to TRBD2 covers 11 bases. Trimming removed 0 bases from V and 8 bases from J; junction bases left unmatched: 6. The germline gives CDR1 MGHRA, CDR2 YSYEKL. This CDR3 is built from 16 residues. DNA for the CDR3: TGCGCCAGCAGCCAAGAATTAGCGGGGGGGCGGGATGAGCAGTTCTTC. It encodes CASSQELAGGRDEQFF.

This rearrangement joins TRBV14 to TRBJ1-1; the D is unclear. The CDR3 is made up of 15 amino acids. Trimming removed 0 bases from V and 6 bases from J, with 14 bases in between. From germline, CDR1 is SGHDN and CDR2 FVKESK. CDR3 DNA sequence: TGTGCCAGCAGCCAAGATAAGGGTTTATTCTCTGAAGCTTTCTTT. Protein product: CASSQDKGLFSEAFF.

The chain is built from TRBV14 and TRBJ2-7; D call uncertain. The CDR3 covers 13 residues. The V gene's germline CDR1 is SGHDN and CDR2 FVKESK. V was pared by 2 bases and J by 2 bases, with 7 bases between. The DNA for the CDR3 is TGTGCCAGCAGCCAATTTTGGCCCTACGAGCAGTACTTC. Amino acid sequence: CASSQFWPYEQYF.